A selection of T cell receptor beta chains follows, all from one sample in a study of blood T cell repertoires in COVID-19. Produced via immunoSEQ multiplex PCR; TCRdb's table is partial and in-frame only. The sample records about 310,000 clones, approximately 89% being singletons. Sequences were obtained from peripheral blood. Source of these receptors: a woman in her forties or fifties who had recovered from COVID-19. CDR3s include the opening cysteine and the closing phenylalanine or tryptophan. D genes are given only for firm matches. The size of a clone is reported for some rows only, either as once, few or many, or as a class for expanded clones.

J gene: TRBJ2-7
V gene: TRBV21-1
clone size: NA
D gene: NA
CDR3 length: 14
CDR3 DNA: TGTGCCAGCAACGGCGGATCGATCGCGTACGAGCAGTACTTC
CDR3 protein: CASNGGSIAYEQYF

J gene: TRBJ2-7
V gene: TRBV28
clone size: NA
D gene: NA
CDR3 length: 12
CDR3 DNA: TGTGCCAGCAGCAGGGAGGAGTGGAAGCAGTACTTC
CDR3 protein: CASSREEWKQYF

J gene: TRBJ1-2
V gene: TRBV25-1
clone size: NA
D gene: NA
CDR3 length: 14
CDR3 DNA: TGTGCCAGCAGTGAATATTTCTCGGACTATGGCTACACCTTC
CDR3 protein: CASSEYFSDYGYTF

J gene: TRBJ2-7
V gene: TRBV7-9
clone size: NA
D gene: NA
CDR3 length: 14
CDR3 DNA: TGTGCCAGCAGCTTAGTCGCGGCAGCCTACGAGCAGTACTTC
CDR3 protein: CASSLVAAAYEQYF

J gene: TRBJ1-5
V gene: TRBV9
clone size: NA
D gene: TRBD1
CDR3 length: 14
CDR3 DNA: TGTGCCAGCAGTGACAGGGGTAGCAATCAGCCCCAGCATTTT
CDR3 protein: CASSDRGSNQPQHF

J gene: TRBJ2-3
V gene: TRBV3-1/TRBV3-2
clone size: NA
D gene: TRBD1
CDR3 length: 18
CDR3 DNA: TGTGCCAGCAGCCTCCTACCATTGCGGACAGGGTCCATCTATACGCAGTATTTT
CDR3 protein: CASSLLPLRTGSIYTQYF

J gene: TRBJ2-1
V gene: TRBV7-9
clone size: NA
D gene: TRBD1
CDR3 length: 16
CDR3 DNA: TGTGCCAGCGGGACAGGGGTACCGCTCTCCTACAATGAGCAGTTCTTC
CDR3 protein: CASGTGVPLSYNEQFF

J gene: TRBJ1-1
V gene: TRBV30
clone size: NA
D gene: NA
CDR3 length: 13
CDR3 DNA: TGTGCCTGGAGTGTACCAGGGAACACTGAAGCTTTCTTT
CDR3 protein: CAWSVPGNTEAFF

J gene: TRBJ2-2
V gene: TRBV11-2
clone size: NA
D gene: NA
CDR3 length: 13
CDR3 DNA: TGTGCCAGCAGCTCCGACTGGAGCGGGGAGCTGTTTTTT
CDR3 protein: CASSSDWSGELFF

J gene: TRBJ2-1
V gene: TRBV27
clone size: NA
D gene: TRBD2
CDR3 length: 19
CDR3 DNA: TGTGCCAGCAGTTCTCACCCGACTAGCGGGAGATTATCCTACAATGAGCAGTTCTTC
CDR3 protein: CASSSHPTSGRLSYNEQFF

J gene: TRBJ2-7
V gene: TRBV3-1/TRBV3-2
clone size: NA
D gene: NA
CDR3 length: 14
CDR3 DNA: TGTGCCAGCAGCCAGGGGAGCTTCTCCTACGAGCAGTACTTC
CDR3 protein: CASSQGSFSYEQYF

J gene: TRBJ1-1
V gene: TRBV19
clone size: NA
D gene: NA
CDR3 length: 11
CDR3 DNA: TGTGCCAGTAGTATCGGGAAAACGGCTTTCTTT
CDR3 protein: CASSIGKTAFF

J gene: TRBJ2-7
V gene: TRBV18
clone size: NA
D gene: NA
CDR3 length: 11
CDR3 DNA: TGTGCCAGCTCACCAGGGCTCGAGCAGTACTTC
CDR3 protein: CASSPGLEQYF

J gene: TRBJ2-1
V gene: TRBV5-4
clone size: NA
D gene: NA
CDR3 length: 16
CDR3 DNA: TGTGCCAGCAGCTTGGGGGGTGACCCAAGGCAGGGTGAGCAGTTCTTC
CDR3 protein: CASSLGGDPRQGEQFF

J gene: TRBJ2-2
V gene: TRBV24-1
clone size: NA
D gene: TRBD1
CDR3 length: 16
CDR3 DNA: TGTGCCACCAGTGGGGCGGGGACAGGGTCCACCGGGGAGCTGTTTTTT
CDR3 protein: CATSGAGTGSTGELFF

J gene: TRBJ2-5
V gene: TRBV5-1
clone size: NA
D gene: NA
CDR3 length: 14
CDR3 DNA: TGCGCCAGCAGCCCCGGGACAATTGGCGAGACCCAGTACTTC
CDR3 protein: CASSPGTIGETQYF

J gene: TRBJ1-3
V gene: TRBV4-1
clone size: NA
D gene: TRBD1
CDR3 length: 17
CDR3 DNA: TGCGCCAGCAGCCAAGGTGTGACAGGGAACTCTGGAAACACCATATATTTT
CDR3 protein: CASSQGVTGNSGNTIYF

J gene: TRBJ1-4
V gene: TRBV7-2
clone size: NA
D gene: TRBD1
CDR3 length: 16
CDR3 DNA: TGTGCCAGCAGCTCTCCTTCAGGGGGCGGTAATGAAAAACTGTTTTTT
CDR3 protein: CASSSPSGGGNEKLFF

J gene: TRBJ1-2
V gene: TRBV19
clone size: NA
D gene: NA
CDR3 length: 13
CDR3 DNA: TGTGCCACCCTGGACATTCTTAACTATGGCTACACCTTC
CDR3 protein: CATLDILNYGYTF

J gene: TRBJ2-1
V gene: TRBV9
clone size: once
D gene: NA
CDR3 length: 15
CDR3 DNA: TGTGCCAGCAGCGTAGAAGTAAGGGGATGGAATGAGCAGTTCTTC
CDR3 protein: CASSVEVRGWNEQFF

J gene: TRBJ1-3
V gene: TRBV28
clone size: NA
D gene: NA
CDR3 length: 15
CDR3 DNA: TGTGCCAGCAGTTTATCGCGATACTCTGGAAACACCATATATTTT
CDR3 protein: CASSLSRYSGNTIYF

J gene: TRBJ2-1
V gene: TRBV28
clone size: NA
D gene: TRBD2
CDR3 length: 15
CDR3 DNA: TGTGCCAGCAGTTTCAGCGGGGGGATTTACAATGAGCAGTTCTTC
CDR3 protein: CASSFSGGIYNEQFF

J gene: TRBJ2-1
V gene: TRBV5-1
clone size: few
D gene: TRBD2
CDR3 length: 16
CDR3 DNA: TGCGCCAGCACCTCCCTTAGCGGGAGTCTCTACAATGAGCAGTTCTTC
CDR3 protein: CASTSLSGSLYNEQFF

J gene: TRBJ2-2
V gene: TRBV13
clone size: NA
D gene: TRBD2
CDR3 length: 16
CDR3 DNA: TGTGCCAGCAGCTTGAAGGCGGGGGGCCGAACCGGGGAGCTGTTTTTT
CDR3 protein: CASSLKAGGRTGELFF

J gene: TRBJ1-4
V gene: TRBV25-1
clone size: once
D gene: NA
CDR3 length: 16
CDR3 DNA: TGTGCCAGCAGTGAACCCCTCAGGAGAGGGCGCGAAAAACTGTTTTTT
CDR3 protein: CASSEPLRRGREKLFF